These T cell receptor beta chains were read from a single sample in a study of CD8 T cells in ankylosing spondylitis. One entry per CDR3 protein results from TCRdb running MiXCR on the 5' RACE reads. The table includes fewer than 550,000 distinct CDR3 sequences, roughly 5.3% detected once. Sequencing input: blood, either unsorted or a sorted T cell fraction (not recorded which). The receptor source for this set is a male donor with ankylosing spondylitis. Each CDR3 is given with its conserved first and last residue. The D gene is left open where the match is weak. For some rows the clone size is stated as once, few or many, or as a class when expanded; others skip it.

V gene	clone size	D gene	J gene	CDR3 protein	CDR3 DNA
TRBV5-1	many	-	TRBJ1-1	CASSLGLGGEGTEAFF	TGCGCCAGCAGCTTGGGATTGGGGGGCGAGGGCACTGAAGCTTTCTTT
TRBV7-2	many	-	TRBJ2-3	CASSPQGRGAGDTQYF	TGTGCCAGCAGCCCCCAAGGTAGGGGAGCGGGAGATACGCAGTATTTT
TRBV20-1	-	-	TRBJ2-3	CSARGLTSTDTQYF	TGCAGTGCTAGAGGACTTACAAGCACAGATACGCAGTATTTT
TRBV5-5	many	TRBD2	TRBJ2-1	CASSLAAGAGVGNEQFF	TGTGCCAGCAGCTTGGCGGCCGGGGCGGGAGTGGGCAATGAGCAGTTCTTC
TRBV2	-	-	TRBJ2-1	CASRGRGSDEQFF	TGTGCCAGCAGGGGGCGGGGAAGTGATGAGCAGTTCTTC
TRBV5-1	many	TRBD1	TRBJ2-2	CASSSQGRQGLNTGELFF	TGCGCCAGCAGCAGCCAAGGAAGACAGGGTTTGAACACCGGGGAGCTGTTTTTT
TRBV7-9	many	-	TRBJ1-1	CASSLARGWAFF	TGTGCCAGCAGCTTAGCGCGGGGCTGGGCTTTCTTT
TRBV7-9	many	TRBD1	TRBJ2-2	CASSLLSYWTGATGELFF	TGTGCCAGCAGCTTACTGTCGTATTGGACAGGTGCTACCGGGGAGCTGTTTTTT
TRBV11-2	-	TRBD2	TRBJ2-2	CASALVSGRAGELFF	TGTGCCAGCGCCCTGGTTTCAGGGAGGGCCGGGGAGCTGTTTTTT
TRBV5-1	many	-	TRBJ2-5	CASSTNQETQYF	TGCGCCAGCAGCACCAACCAAGAGACCCAGTACTTC
TRBV4-3	many	-	TRBJ1-6	CASSRDGSSYNSPLHF	TGCGCCAGCTCACGGGACGGTAGCTCCTATAATTCACCCCTCCACTTT
TRBV5-6	many	-	TRBJ2-3	CASSLRRADTQYF	TGTGCCAGCAGCTTGAGGAGGGCAGATACGCAGTATTTT
TRBV4-1	many	TRBD1	TRBJ2-4	CASSVSGGRSTKNIQYF	TGCGCCAGCAGCGTTTCAGGGGGCCGCTCAACCAAAAACATTCAGTACTTC
TRBV20-1	many	-	TRBJ2-7	CSARERVFSYEQYF	TGCAGTGCTAGGGAGCGGGTGTTCTCCTACGAGCAGTACTTC
TRBV6-5	many	-	TRBJ1-2	CASSYSLEGRSYGYTF	TGTGCCAGCAGTTACTCATTGGAGGGGCGTAGCTATGGCTACACCTTC
TRBV7-2	-	TRBD2	TRBJ2-1	CASSFPQETSGGARSSYNEQFF	TGTGCCAGCAGCTTCCCCCAAGAAACTAGCGGGGGGGCTAGGAGCTCCTACAATGAGCAGTTCTTC
TRBV7-2	few	TRBD2	TRBJ2-7	CASSPSGGASYEQYF	TGTGCCAGCAGCCCTAGCGGGGGGGCGTCCTACGAGCAGTACTTC
TRBV7-3	-	-	TRBJ2-1	CASSFLAEHEQFF	TGTGCCAGCAGCTTCTTGGCGGAACATGAGCAGTTCTTC
TRBV4-3	many	TRBD2	TRBJ2-1	CASSRVGGASHNEQFF	TGCGCCAGCAGCCGGGTCGGGGGGGCCTCTCACAATGAGCAGTTCTTC
TRBV20-1	many	-	TRBJ2-7	CSARKGAGAYEQYF	TGCAGTGCTAGGAAGGGGGCGGGGGCCTACGAGCAGTACTTC
TRBV2	-	-	TRBJ2-3	CASNPGRIRQDTQYF	TGTGCCAGCAATCCAGGACGGATCCGCCAAGATACGCAGTATTTT
TRBV10-2	many	TRBD1	TRBJ2-7	CASSESELTGIDVEQYF	TGCGCCAGCAGTGAGTCAGAATTGACAGGGATCGATGTAGAGCAGTACTTC
TRBV6-2/TRBV6-3	many	-	TRBJ2-1	CASSYSWLQQGDEQFF	TGTGCCAGCAGTTACTCGTGGCTTCAGCAAGGCGATGAGCAGTTCTTC
TRBV6-2/TRBV6-3	many	-	TRBJ2-7	CASSSQNFVRRREQYF	TGTGCCAGCAGTTCCCAAAATTTTGTTCGCCGCAGGGAGCAGTACTTC
TRBV18	many	TRBD1	TRBJ1-6	CASSPPMGQGLTPLHF	TGTGCCAGCTCACCACCGATGGGACAGGGGTTAACACCCCTCCACTTT
TRBV6-1	many	-	TRBJ2-1	CASSGLGAYNEQFF	TGTGCCAGCAGTGGTCTGGGAGCGTACAATGAGCAGTTCTTC
TRBV10-3	many	TRBD1	TRBJ2-5	CAISRDRGDQETQYF	TGTGCCATCAGCCGGGACAGAGGGGATCAAGAGACCCAGTACTTC
TRBV7-9	few	-	TRBJ2-3	CASSPGTERRDSDTQYF	TGTGCCAGCAGCCCGGGGACAGAAAGGAGGGATTCAGATACGCAGTATTTT
TRBV15	many	TRBD1	TRBJ1-2	CATSTASRTGGGGYTF	TGTGCCACCAGCACAGCAAGCCGGACAGGGGGCGGGGGCTACACCTTC
TRBV5-1	-	TRBD2	TRBJ2-5	CASSWGLADQETQYF	TGCGCCAGCAGCTGGGGACTAGCGGATCAAGAGACCCAGTACTTC
TRBV20-1	many	-	TRBJ2-1	CSAPRGESQFF	TGCAGTGCTCCGCGTGGTGAGTCACAGTTCTTC
TRBV5-1	-	-	TRBJ2-7	CASSIDYRAEQYF	TGCGCCAGCAGCATCGACTACAGGGCCGAGCAGTACTTC
TRBV5-1	many	-	TRBJ2-3	CASRDNTDTQYF	TGCGCCAGTCGGGACAACACAGATACGCAGTATTTT
TRBV9	many	-	TRBJ1-4	CASSVTEGTNEKLFF	TGTGCCAGCAGCGTAACTGAGGGAACTAATGAAAAACTGTTTTTT
TRBV7-2	many	-	TRBJ1-6	CASSLAGGSPLHF	TGTGCCAGCAGCCTGGCCGGGGGTTCACCCCTCCACTTT
TRBV10-2	many	-	TRBJ2-7	CASSAGFYEQYF	TGCGCCAGCAGTGCTGGGTTCTACGAGCAGTACTTC
TRBV10-2	many	-	TRBJ2-1	CASGLSSYNEQFF	TGCGCGTCGGGCTTAAGCTCCTACAATGAGCAGTTCTTC
TRBV7-2	-	-	TRBJ2-7	CASSLGPGTGPYEQYF	TGTGCCAGCAGCTTAGGACCCGGAACAGGACCCTACGAGCAGTACTTC
TRBV18	few	-	TRBJ2-1	CASSRTRAYNEQFF	TGTGCCAGCTCAAGGACCAGGGCCTACAATGAGCAGTTCTTC
TRBV10-3	many	-	TRBJ1-5	CAISDRPQGTSNQPQHF	TGTGCCATCAGTGACCGACCGCAGGGGACTAGCAATCAGCCCCAGCATTTT
TRBV5-1	many	TRBD1	TRBJ1-6	CASRTGTGVSPLHF	TGCGCCAGCCGGACCGGGACAGGGGTCTCACCCCTCCACTTT
TRBV4-1	many	-	TRBJ1-4	CASSQVNLLTYEKLFF	TGCGCCAGCAGCCAAGTAAATCTGTTAACCTATGAAAAACTGTTTTTT
TRBV5-1	many	-	TRBJ2-1	CASSGTLATNEQFF	TGCGCCAGCAGCGGGACCCTAGCAACCAATGAGCAGTTCTTC
TRBV18	few	TRBD2	TRBJ2-1	CASSPRLAGDVEQFF	TGTGCCAGCTCACCTCGACTAGCGGGAGATGTTGAGCAGTTCTTC
TRBV29-1	many	-	TRBJ2-3	CSVRLPSTDTQYF	TGCAGCGTACGACTACCATCCACAGATACGCAGTATTTT
TRBV5-1	many	-	TRBJ2-2	CASSLAVARTGELFF	TGCGCCAGCAGCTTGGCAGTAGCCCGAACCGGGGAGCTGTTTTTT